This T cell receptor beta chain came from a study of cytomegalovirus exposure and HLA in healthy donors. Study-wide results and caveats: Across donors, presence/absence analyses took sequencing depth to be roughly uniform. Earlier analysis yielded a pattern in which most TCR beta V segments were productive about 90% or about 30% of the time.

Worth noting for this clone: Its antigen is currently unknown.

The PCR made use of 60 Vbeta and 13 Jbeta primers. Clones were sequenced by immunoSEQ multiplex PCR, and TCRdb holds only the in-frame ones, with some missing. In the table there are about 240,000 clones, roughly 84% of which are singletons. CDR1 is MNHNY and CDR2 is SVGAGI in the germline V gene (reference sequence). The junction had 7 bases not matched to a gene; V was cut back by 2 bases and J by 4 bases. CDR3 length: 16 residues. The sequenced sample consisted of PBMCs. The source of this sequence is a girl aged 2-15 years in good health and CMV-seronegative. This chain joins TRBV6-6 and TRBJ2-3, with TRBD2 matching 9 bases. The CDR3 here is CASSYPGLARPDTQYF. The CDR3 region has the DNA TGTGCCAGCAGTTACCCGGGACTAGCTAGGCCAGATACGCAGTATTTT.